The T cell receptor (beta chain) described here comes from a study of cytomegalovirus exposure and HLA in healthy donors. PCR was performed using 60 Vbeta and 13 Jbeta primers. Only in-frame clones appear in the TCRdb table, and some are missing; sequencing was by immunoSEQ multiplex PCR. The table records fewer than 150,000 clones, around 77% of them present only once. Sequencing was done on a sample of PBMCs. The sequence was collected from a man aged 30 to 45 in good health.

The CDR3 coding sequence is TGTGCCAGCAGTTACGACAGTCTTATAGGAAACACCATATATTTT. Translating gives CASSYDSLIGNTIYF. V is TRBV6-6 and J is TRBJ1-3, with a possible D match to TRBD1 (5 bases). CDR1 and CDR2 from the germline V gene are MNHNY and SVGAGI (reference sequence). The V and J ends lost 2 bases and 4 bases respectively, with 12 bases between them. The CDR3 runs to 15 residues.